These 18 T cell receptor beta chains were all obtained from the same sample, sequenced in a study of T cells in Graves' hyperthyroidism and ophthalmopathy. From RNA transcripts, TCR beta CDR3 regions were amplified. When the TCR CDR3 underwent first-round RT-PCR, the HTBI primer set was used. TCRdb reprocessed the multiplex PCR reads via MiXCR and lists one record per CDR3 protein. The table lists around 250,000 distinct CDR3 sequences, roughly 15% of them singletons. The source material was blood. The receptors stem from a woman between 35 and 50 years old with Graves' hyperthyroidism that later progressed to Graves' ophthalmopathy.

This clonotype showed up many times. The V call is TRBV7-9, the J call TRBJ2-1, with D unresolved. The CDR3 runs to 13 residues. V was shortened by 4 bases and J by 2 bases, with 6 bases between the two germline ends. The germline V gene has CDR1 SEHNR and CDR2 FQNEAQ (reference sequence). The CDR3 bases are TGTGCCAGCAGCTCCGCGACCTACAATGAGCAGTTCTTC. Translation: CASSSATYNEQFF.

This clonotype occurred a few times. The V and J genes are TRBV9 and TRBJ2-2; D not certain. Deletions cut 0 bases from V and 1 base from J, with 22 bases between. The CDR3 sequence is 20 residues long. Germline V gives CDR1 SGDLS, CDR2 YYNGEE. The CDR3, as DNA: TGTGCCAGCAGCGTAGTGGGGTCTTTACCAATGGGCGGGAACACCGGGGAGCTGTTTTTT. Protein sequence: CASSVVGSLPMGGNTGELFF. Together with reference TRBV9 and TRBJ2-2, the CDR3 gives the full variable domain: DSGVTQTPKHLITATGQRVTLRCSPRSGDLSVYWYQQSLDQGLQFLIQYYNGEERAKGNILERFSAQQFPDLHSELNLSSLELGDSALYFCASSVVGSLPMGGNTGELFFGEGSRLTVL.

This clonotype has ten or more counts. In nucleotides, the CDR3 is TGCAGTGCTAGAGAGGGTTGGGGGACAGGGCTGCGAGAGCAGTACTTC. Translation: CSAREGWGTGLREQYF. V gene TRBV20-1 combines with J gene TRBJ2-7; TRBD1 aligns across 9 bases. V lost 0 bases to trimming and J lost 7 bases; unmatched junction nucleotides: 13. Germline V gene sequence: CDR1 DFQATT, CDR2 SNEGSKA (reference sequence). CDR3 length equals 16 residues.

The sample holds many counts of this clonotype. The chain couples TRBV7-2 to TRBJ2-3, with TRBD2 as a possible D gene (6 bases). V was trimmed by 4 bases and J by 7 bases, leaving 9 bases between them. The length of the CDR3 is 12 residues. From germline, CDR1 is SGHTA and CDR2 FQGNSA. CDR3 residues: CASSWDFYTQYF. CDR3 bases: TGTGCCAGCAGCTGGGACTTCTATACGCAGTATTTT.

The table lists this clonotype with a count of one. The genes are TRBV7-9 and TRBJ2-5, with a weak D call TRBD2 (6 bases). The CDR3 totals 14 residues. The V gene's germline CDR1 is SEHNR and CDR2 FQNEAQ (reference sequence). Deletions cut 6 bases from V and 5 bases from J, with 16 bases between. DNA for the CDR3: TGTGCCAGCAGATTCGGAGCTGGAGGGGAGACCCAGTACTTC. The encoded protein is CASRFGAGGETQYF.

This clonotype was picked up many times. This chain links TRBV27 with TRBJ2-7, with TRBD2 matching over 13 bases. The CDR3 is 16 residues long. CDR1 is MNHEY and CDR2 is SMNVEV in the germline V gene (reference sequence). V was clipped by 5 bases and J by 6 bases; unmatched bases: 10. The CDR3 region has the DNA TGTGCCAGCAGTGCACACCTGGGACTAGCGGGAACCGAGCAGTACTTC. Its protein is CASSAHLGLAGTEQYF.

There are many counts of this clonotype. The chain links TRBV30 to TRBJ2-2; 9 nucleotides agree with TRBD2. The CDR3 covers 15 residues. The germline V gene has CDR1 GTSNPN and CDR2 SVGIG (reference sequence). V lost 0 bases and J lost 3; bases outside the gene matches: 2. This chain's CDR3 is CAWSVRTSDTGELFF. In DNA form, the CDR3 reads TGTGCCTGGAGTGTACGGACTAGCGACACCGGGGAGCTGTTTTTT. The full variable domain, rest sourced from reference TRBV30 and TRBJ2-2, is SQTIHQWPATLVQPVGSPLSLECTVEGTSNPNLYWYRQAAGRGLQLLFYSVGIGQISSEVPQNLSASRPQDRQFILSSKKLLLSDSGFYLCAWSVRTSDTGELFFGEGSRLTVL.

The rearrangement joins TRBV6-2 or TRBV6-3 to TRBJ2-7, with D tentatively TRBD1 (5 bases). The V end was cut by 10 bases, the J end by 1 base, with 11 bases between. CDR3 length: 12 amino acids. In germline, CDR1 is MNHEY, CDR2 SVGEGT. CDR3 sequence: CATSAGSYEQYF. The CDR3, as DNA: TGTGCCACTTCCGCAGGGTCCTACGAGCAGTACTTC.

In its sample, this clonotype was seen a few times. The chain has TRBV9 and TRBJ2-7, with 16 bases aligning to TRBD2. The CDR3 is made up of 15 amino acids. J lost 9 bases, V lost 3 bases, and 6 bases had no gene match. Germline V gene sequence: CDR1 SGDLS, CDR2 YYNGEE. The CDR3 spells CASSDGTSGRAPQYF. The CDR3 DNA reads TGTGCCAGCAGCGATGGGACTAGCGGGAGGGCCCCGCAGTACTTC.

In this sample, this clonotype turned up many times. The chain combines TRBV20-1 with TRBJ2-2; 8 positions match TRBD1. J gave up 0 bases and V 0 bases, and 6 bases lay outside the gene matches. This CDR3 region has 17 residues. Per the germline V gene, CDR1 is DFQATT and CDR2 is SNEGSKA (reference sequence). The DNA of the CDR3 is TGCAGTGCTAGAGACACGCCGGGACAGGCGAACACCGGGGAGCTGTTTTTT. It yields the protein CSARDTPGQANTGELFF.

This clonotype was seen many times. The chain has TRBV4-1 and TRBJ2-3; TRBD1 aligns across 12 bases. Germline CDR1 MGHRA, CDR2 YSYEKL. The CDR3 contains 16 residues. Trimming took 0 bases from V and 5 from J; bases not matched to a gene: 3. The CDR3 sequence is CASSQEGTGGKDTQYF. In DNA, the CDR3 is TGCGCCAGCAGCCAAGAAGGGACAGGGGGCAAAGATACGCAGTATTTT.

This clonotype appeared many times. V usage is TRBV12-3 or TRBV12-4 and J usage is TRBJ2-7; 7 bases are shared with TRBD1. With 6 bases clipped from V and 3 bases from J, the junction kept 11 bases outside the gene matches. The CDR3 covers 15 residues. The CDR3 is CASSQYNRGLYEQYF. The CDR3 coding sequence is TGTGCCAGCAGCCAGTATAACAGGGGCCTCTACGAGCAGTACTTC.

This clonotype was seen many times. J is TRBJ2-5 and V is TRBV7-2, with D tentatively TRBD1 (6 bases). The V gene's germline CDR1 is SGHTA and CDR2 FQGNSA. The CDR3 covers 17 residues. V lost 7 bases and J lost 0, with 21 bases in between. This chain's CDR3 is CASKQGGAPPYQETQYF. The CDR3 DNA reads as TGTGCCAGCAAACAGGGTGGGGCCCCACCGTACCAAGAGACCCAGTACTTC.

The chain joins TRBV2 to TRBJ2-5; maybe TRBD1 (6 bases). V was clipped by 3 bases and J by 0 bases, with 17 bases between them. CDR3 length: 17 amino acids. CDR1 and CDR2 (germline): SNHLY, FYNNEI. CDR3 bases: TGTGCCAGCAGTGAGGGGGCCCAGGGGTGGAACCAAGAGACCCAGTACTTC. Protein product: CASSEGAQGWNQETQYF.

This clonotype was seen many times. This chain links TRBV6-4 with TRBJ2-3; no reliable D call. CDR1 is MRHNA, CDR2 SNTAGT, per germline. Trimming stripped 3 bases from V and 0 bases from J, with 4 bases between. This CDR3 comprises 13 residues. CDR3 DNA: TGTGCCAGCAGTGAGGGGAGCACAGATACGCAGTATTTT. Protein product: CASSEGSTDTQYF.

The chain links TRBV5-6 to TRBJ2-3; D remains unclear. This CDR3 has 15 amino acids. The V end lost 4 bases, the J end lost 5 bases, and 17 bases lay between the germline ends. Germline V gene lookup returns CDR1 SGHDT and CDR2 YYEEEE. The CDR3 region has the DNA TGTGCCAGCAGCCACGGGCCTTCAAGGGTAGATACGCAGTATTTT. This gives the protein CASSHGPSRVDTQYF.

This clonotype was observed at least ten times. The chain employs TRBV7-2 and TRBJ2-7, with 9 bases fitting TRBD2. Germline-derived CDR1 and CDR2 are SGHTA and FQGNSA. The CDR3 loop spans 14 amino acids. V was clipped by 0 bases and J by 6 bases; unmatched bases: 3. CDR3 amino acids: CASSLASGRSEQYF. The CDR3 nucleotides are TGTGCCAGCAGCTTAGCCAGCGGGAGGAGCGAGCAGTACTTC.

Ten or more counts support this clonotype. The chain is built from TRBV2 and TRBJ1-4, with D possibly being TRBD1 (5 bases). Germline loops: CDR1 SNHLY, CDR2 FYNNEI. V lost 7 bases and J lost 10, with 13 bases in between. The CDR3 is 12 amino acids. The CDR3 coding sequence is TGTGCCAGCATTGGGGGGTCCGGAAAACTGTTTTTT. As protein: CASIGGSGKLFF.